This TCR beta chain was sequenced for a study of blood T cells in healthy people across ages. The wider study: When template switching was applied, about one barcoded beta molecule was captured per two T cells.

A J-beta primer mix and a sample-barcoded 5' primer were used in a second PCR of about 7 to 12 cycles. Each of the samples gave a minimum of 2.5 million paired-end reads that contained CDR3. TCRdb fed the 5' RACE reads into MiXCR, producing one record per CDR3 protein. In the table there are more than 550,000 distinct CDR3 sequences, over 20% of which are singletons. The receptor's source is a man in his 70s in good health. Sequencing was carried out using blood.

The CDR3 DNA sequence: TGTGCCAGCAGCTTCTGGGGGACAGGGCACAATGAGCAGTTCTTC. Its translation is CASSFWGTGHNEQFF. This rearrangement joins TRBV11-2 to TRBJ2-1; 9 bases map to TRBD1. The CDR3 spans 15 residues. After removal of 3 bases from V and 5 bases from J, the junction contained 5 bases not matched to a gene. Germline CDR1 SGHAT, CDR2 FQNNGV.